There are many counts of the clone carrying this T cell receptor (beta chain). Its antigen is not known. Germline CDR1 reads SGDLS; CDR2 reads YYNGEE. This CDR3 spans 16 amino acids. Germline trimming cut 4 bases from V and 3 bases from J; bases unmatched to any gene: 10. The data are from a study of beta chain features in type 1 diabetes. Study-wide findings and caveats: Type 1 diabetes patients showed fewer insertions and more deletions at VDJ junctions.

Expressed TCRB transcripts were sequenced after all isolated RNA was converted to cDNA. Produced via immunoSEQ multiplex PCR; TCRdb's table is partial and in-frame only. The sample includes 120,000 to 150,000 clones, about 10% of them seen just once. The clonotype was recovered from a man aged 18-30 years in good health. Sequencing was carried out using naive CD4+ T cells from blood. The chain couples TRBV9 to TRBJ2-3; 8 positions match TRBD2. CDR3 sequence: CASSPRSGTSTDTQYF. CDR3 DNA: TGTGCCAGCAGCCCACGAAGTGGGACTAGTACAGATACGCAGTATTTT. Full variable domain (missing parts from reference TRBV9 and TRBJ2-3): DSGVTQTPKHLITATGQRVTLRCSPRSGDLSVYWYQQSLDQGLQFLIQYYNGEERAKGNILERFSAQQFPDLHSELNLSSLELGDSALYFCASSPRSGTSTDTQYFGPGTRLTVL.